Below, 23 T cell receptor beta chains from the same sample are listed, as sequenced in a study of T-cell memory formation after mild COVID-19. TCRdb ran MiXCR on the 5' RACE reads and lists one entry per CDR3 protein. The table lists 450,000 to 650,000 distinct CDR3 sequences, about a fifth of them singletons. Source material: PBMCs or a T cell subset sorted from them (not recorded which). These receptors came from an adult woman who had mild COVID-19 (a few samples of this study predate the infection). Cell type and time point are not known.

This chain links TRBV10-3 with TRBJ2-7; the D gene is possibly TRBD2 (5 bases). The CDR3 sequence is 14 residues long. V lost 3 bases, J lost 5 bases, and 14 bases lay in between. Germline V lookup: CDR1 ENHRY, CDR2 SYGVKD. Here the CDR3 DNA reads TGTGCCATCAGTGACCAGCGGCAGTCCCACGAGCAGTACTTC. Amino acid sequence: CAISDQRQSHEQYF.

This sequence joins TRBV7-8 and TRBJ2-3; 7 nucleotides agree with TRBD1. V shed 0 bases, J shed 3 bases, and the junction held 9 bases outside the gene matches. The germline V gene has CDR1 SGHVS and CDR2 FQNEAQ. This CDR3 has 17 residues. In nucleotides, the CDR3 is TGTGCCAGCAGCTTAGCGAGATTCAGGGGGAGAACAGATACGCAGTATTTT. Its protein product is CASSLARFRGRTDTQYF.

The rearrangement joins TRBV25-1 to TRBJ1-2; D might be TRBD1 (5 bases). There are 15 residues in the CDR3. Germline V CDR1 and CDR2: MGHDK, SYGVNS. Trimming shortened V by 1 base and J by 8 bases, and 17 bases separated the two germline ends. This CDR3 is CASSEFQGPQGGYTF. The CDR3 DNA sequence: TGTGCCAGCAGTGAATTCCAGGGACCCCAAGGCGGCTACACCTTC.

This clonotype has just a few counts. The chain employs TRBV20-1 and TRBJ1-5, with D possibly TRBD1 on 6 matching bases. V was pared by 1 base and J by 0 bases, with 7 bases between. The CDR3 extends over 14 amino acids. In germline, CDR1 is DFQATT, CDR2 SNEGSKA (reference sequence). CDR3 region: CSARVRGSNQPQHF. CDR3 DNA: TGCAGTGCTAGAGTCAGGGGTAGCAATCAGCCCCAGCATTTT.

J is TRBJ2-6 and V is TRBV19, with D perhaps matching TRBD1 or TRBD2 (6 bases each). The V end was cut by 6 bases, the J end by 0 bases, with 15 bases between. The CDR3 is made up of 17 amino acids. Germline V gene sequence: CDR1 LNHDA, CDR2 SQIVND (reference sequence). The CDR3 nucleotides are TGTGCCAGTAGACCCCAAGGGGGGAACTCTGGGGCCAACGTCCTGACTTTC. It translates to CASRPQGGNSGANVLTF.

This clonotype was observed a few times. The rearrangement links TRBV7-9 to TRBJ2-1; 15 nucleotides match TRBD2. The CDR3 length is 17 residues. V lost 5 bases and J lost 3; bases outside the gene matches: 5. The germline V gene encodes CDR1 SEHNR and CDR2 FQNEAQ (reference sequence). CDR3 bases: TGTGCCAGCAGCCCTGGGACTAGCGGGAGGTACTACAATGAGCAGTTCTTC. It encodes CASSPGTSGRYYNEQFF.

This clonotype was found a few times. The rearrangement links TRBV19 to TRBJ2-7; possibly TRBD2 for D (6 bases). CDR3 length: 17 residues. V lost 6 bases to trimming and J lost 0 bases, with 21 bases between them. CDR1 is LNHDA and CDR2 is SQIVND in the germline V gene (reference sequence). The CDR3 is CASSPWAGSEPSYEQYF. The DNA for the CDR3 is TGTGCCAGTAGCCCCTGGGCGGGATCGGAACCCTCCTACGAGCAGTACTTC.

This clonotype was recorded many times. The chain recombines TRBV12-3 or TRBV12-4 with TRBJ2-7, with 10 bases fitting TRBD1. CDR3 length equals 14 residues. The junction had 3 bases not matched to a gene; V was cut back by 4 bases and J by 3 bases. CDR3 nucleotide sequence: TGTGCCAGCAGTTCCCGGGACAGGGGCTACGAGCAGTACTTC. Amino acid sequence: CASSSRDRGYEQYF.

This clonotype was seen only a few times. The chain carries TRBV7-8 and TRBJ2-7; 9 bases map to TRBD1. Germline loops: CDR1 SGHVS, CDR2 FQNEAQ. With V trimmed by 5 bases and J by 6 bases, 11 bases remained unmatched. The CDR3 extends over 15 amino acids. For the CDR3, the DNA is TGTGCCAGCAGCGCACATCCGGGACAGGGTTCCGAGCAGTACTTC. As protein: CASSAHPGQGSEQYF.

This clonotype was recorded many times. V gene TRBV7-2 combines with J gene TRBJ2-1; possibly TRBD1 for D (5 bases). The V gene's germline CDR1 is SGHTA and CDR2 FQGNSA. V gave up 0 bases and J gave up 6 bases, with 18 bases separating them. The CDR3 contains 17 residues. DNA of the CDR3: TGTGCCAGCAGCTTAGCGCAAGTTGGTCAGGGAAGCAATGAGCAGTTCTTC. Translating gives CASSLAQVGQGSNEQFF.

Ten or more counts support this clonotype. The gene calls are TRBV12-3 or TRBV12-4 and TRBJ1-2; 8 bases fit TRBD1. The V and J ends lost 4 bases and 4 bases, in that order; junction bases with no gene match: 5. This CDR3 comprises 14 residues. CDR3 region: CASSSGQGGYGYTF. CDR3 in DNA: TGTGCCAGCAGTTCAGGACAGGGTGGCTATGGCTACACCTTC.

This clonotype has just a few counts. The chain combines TRBV3-1 with TRBJ1-6, with D perhaps matching TRBD1 (6 bases). The V gene lost 0 bases and the J gene lost 5 bases, with 14 bases spanning the gap. The length of the CDR3 is 17 residues. Germline CDR1 is LGHDT and CDR2 is YNNKEL (reference sequence). CDR3 loop: CASSQEVKRGHNSPLHF. In DNA, the CDR3 is TGTGCCAGCAGCCAAGAGGTTAAACGGGGGCATAATTCACCCCTCCACTTT.

This clonotype was seen a few times. The chain links TRBV27 to TRBJ2-7; 8 bases align to TRBD1. This CDR3 region has 15 residues. The V gene end was trimmed by 1 base and the J gene end by 1 base; junction bases not matched to a gene: 3. Per germline, CDR1 MNHEY and CDR2 SMNVEV (reference sequence). CDR3 DNA: TGTGCCAGCAGTTTATTTGGACAGGGTTCCTACGAGCAGTACTTC. Translated: CASSLFGQGSYEQYF.

This clonotype was seen a handful of times. The chain employs TRBV29-1 and TRBJ2-3, with unresolved D. Deletions cut 3 bases from V and 3 bases from J, with 7 bases between. This CDR3 comprises 12 residues. The germline V gene encodes CDR1 SQVTM and CDR2 ANQGSEA. The CDR3 region has the DNA TGCAGCGTTGAGGCTAGGACAGATACGCAGTATTTT. This gives the protein CSVEARTDTQYF.

This clonotype was seen many times. The J gene is TRBJ2-3, the V gene TRBV5-1; weak D call: TRBD2 (6 bases). V dropped 2 bases and J dropped 3 bases, with 10 bases sitting between them. The CDR3 has 14 amino acids. Germline CDR1 SGHRS, CDR2 YFSETQ. Here the CDR3 reads CASSFLASTDTQYF. In DNA, the CDR3 is TGCGCCAGCAGCTTCCTAGCGTCGACAGATACGCAGTATTTT.

The sample holds a few counts of this clonotype. V and J are TRBV7-2 and TRBJ2-3; 11 bases map to TRBD2. After removal of 4 bases from V and 5 bases from J, the junction contained 2 bases not matched to a gene. Germline assignment: CDR1 SGHTA and CDR2 FQGNSA. The CDR3 has 14 amino acids. The CDR3 nucleotides read TGTGCCAGCAGCTCGCTAGCGGGAGGAGATACGCAGTATTTT. This encodes CASSSLAGGDTQYF.

The rearrangement links TRBV12-3 or TRBV12-4 to TRBJ1-1; no reliable D call. This CDR3 is built from 12 residues. V lost 1 base and J lost 7, with 7 bases in between. The CDR3 DNA reads TGTGCCAGCAGTTTAGAGGGATATGAAGCTTTCTTT. Protein: CASSLEGYEAFF.

The chain is built from TRBV24-1 and TRBJ2-1, with 9 positions matching TRBD2. V was clipped by 5 bases and J by 4 bases; unmatched bases: 11. The CDR3 contains 17 residues. CDR1 KGHDR and CDR2 SFDVKD come from the germline V gene. CDR3 protein: CATSVGSGGGLYNEQFF. CDR3 DNA: TGTGCCACCAGTGTCGGTAGCGGGGGAGGCCTATACAATGAGCAGTTCTTC.

This sequence joins TRBV7-2 and TRBJ1-2; D is ambiguous. CDR1 is SGHTA and CDR2 is FQGNSA in the germline V gene. The V gene lost 3 bases and the J gene lost 4 bases, with 9 bases spanning the gap. The CDR3 totals 13 residues. The CDR3 loop is CASSFSASYGYTF. The DNA of the CDR3 is TGTGCCAGCAGCTTTTCAGCCAGCTATGGCTACACCTTC.

The gene calls are TRBV20-1 and TRBJ2-1; 13 nucleotides agree with TRBD2. The CDR3 totals 16 residues. In germline, CDR1 is DFQATT, CDR2 SNEGSKA (reference sequence). V gave up 5 bases and J gave up 0 bases; unmatched junction bases: 4. The CDR3 sequence: CSARTSGRVSYNEQFF. The CDR3 DNA sequence: TGCAGTGCTCGGACTAGCGGGAGAGTCTCCTACAATGAGCAGTTCTTC.

This clonotype was observed a handful of times. The V call is TRBV12-3 or TRBV12-4, the J call TRBJ2-7; D call uncertain. The CDR3 has 14 residues. Trimming took off 3 bases at V and 3 bases at J, with 12 bases between the two ends. The chain's CDR3 is CASSFARPNYEQYF. The DNA for the CDR3 is TGTGCCAGCAGTTTTGCCCGACCGAACTACGAGCAGTACTTC.

The V and J genes are TRBV24-1 and TRBJ1-5, with TRBD1 identical over 8 bases. J was trimmed by 4 bases and V by 3 bases; bases with no gene match: 7. This CDR3 comprises 16 residues. Germline V gene data show CDR1 as KGHDR and CDR2 as SFDVKD. The CDR3 DNA follows: TGTGCCACCAGTGATACACGGCAGGGGGCTAATCAGCCCCAGCATTTT. It codes for CATSDTRQGANQPQHF.

This clonotype was detected once. J is TRBJ2-7 and V is TRBV6-5; 9 bases line up with TRBD1. V was clipped by 7 bases and J by 2 bases; unmatched bases: 9. The CDR3 totals 15 residues. Germline V gives CDR1 MNHEY, CDR2 SVGAGI. The DNA of the CDR3 is TGTGCCAGCATTTTCGACAGGGGGTTCACCTACGAGCAGTACTTC. This sequence encodes CASIFDRGFTYEQYF.